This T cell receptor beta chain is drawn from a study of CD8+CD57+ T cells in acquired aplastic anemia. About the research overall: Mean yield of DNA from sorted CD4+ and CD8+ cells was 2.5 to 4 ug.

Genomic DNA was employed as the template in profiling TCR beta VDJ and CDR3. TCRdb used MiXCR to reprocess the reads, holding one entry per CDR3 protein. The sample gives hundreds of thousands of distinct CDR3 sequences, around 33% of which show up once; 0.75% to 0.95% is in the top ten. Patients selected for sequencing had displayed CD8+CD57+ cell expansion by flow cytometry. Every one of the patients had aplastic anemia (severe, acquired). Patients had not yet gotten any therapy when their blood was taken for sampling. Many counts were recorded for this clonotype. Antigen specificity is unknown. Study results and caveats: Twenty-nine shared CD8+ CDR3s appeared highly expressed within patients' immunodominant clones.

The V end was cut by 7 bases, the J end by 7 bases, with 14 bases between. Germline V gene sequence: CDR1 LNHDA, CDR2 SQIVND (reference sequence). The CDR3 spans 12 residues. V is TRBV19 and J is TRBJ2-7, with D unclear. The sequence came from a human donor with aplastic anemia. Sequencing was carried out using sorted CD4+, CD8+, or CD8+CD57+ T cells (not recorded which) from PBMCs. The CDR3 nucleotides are TGTGCCAGTATCGGCGGCACCGGAGAGCAGTACTTC. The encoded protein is CASIGGTGEQYF.